Presented here are 18 T cell receptor beta chains from one specimen sequenced in a study of T cell responses to AZD1222 COVID-19 vaccine. Clones were read by immunoSEQ multiplex PCR, and TCRdb kept only the in-frame ones, dropping some. The sample lists about 50,000 clones, approximately 83% occurring once. The sequences come from peripheral blood, collected on day 0 of AZD1222 vaccination. The receptor source for this set is an adult in good health.

CDR3 residues: CASSLIASIQKETQYF. CDR3 DNA: TGTGCCAGCAGCTTAATAGCTTCTATACAAAAAGAGACCCAGTACTTC. J is TRBJ2-5 and V is TRBV7-9, with D hard to call. CDR3 length: 16 amino acids. The V gene's germline CDR1 is SEHNR and CDR2 FQNEAQ (reference sequence). Trimming removed 2 bases at V and 3 bases at J, with 16 bases between.

The chain uses TRBV10-3 and TRBJ1-1, with 7 bases fitting TRBD1. From germline, CDR1 is ENHRY and CDR2 SYGVKD. The CDR3 totals 14 residues. With V trimmed by 10 bases and J by 0 bases, 8 bases remained unmatched. The CDR3 loop reads CASLQGSMNTEAFF. The CDR3 coding sequence is TGTGCCAGCCTACAGGGGTCCATGAACACTGAAGCTTTCTTT.

V is TRBV10-2 and J is TRBJ2-5; 10 bases match TRBD1. The V and J ends lost 2 bases and 5 bases, in that order; junction bases with no gene match: 14. CDR1 is WSHSY and CDR2 is SAAADI in the germline V gene. This CDR3 contains 18 residues. Here the CDR3 reads CASSEPAGTGELMETQYF. The CDR3 coding sequence is TGCGCCAGCAGTGAGCCGGCCGGGACAGGGGAATTGATGGAGACCCAGTACTTC.

This chain connects TRBV9 to TRBJ1-6; possibly TRBD1 for D (6 bases). Germline lookup yields CDR1 SGDLS and CDR2 YYNGEE. This CDR3 spans 16 amino acids. Trimming cost V 3 bases and J 7 bases, with 17 bases left between them. Here the CDR3 reads CASSAHPWQGNSPLHF. For the CDR3, the DNA is TGTGCCAGCAGCGCCCACCCTTGGCAGGGGAATTCACCCCTCCACTTT.

In this sample, this clone turned up once. The chain employs TRBV28 and TRBJ2-2; TRBD2 aligns across 8 bases. J gave up 3 bases and V 5 bases, and 5 bases lay outside the gene matches. The germline V gene encodes CDR1 MDHEN and CDR2 SYDVKM. This CDR3 spans 15 amino acids. CDR3 amino acids: CASSDSGTYTGELFF. The CDR3 DNA reads TGTGCCAGCAGTGATAGCGGGACTTACACCGGGGAGCTGTTTTTT.

The rearrangement uses TRBV11-2 and TRBJ2-1, with 12 bases that match TRBD2. CDR3 size: 20 residues. The V segment lost 0 bases and the J segment 0 bases; nucleotides outside the gene matches: 9. From germline, CDR1 is SGHAT and CDR2 FQNNGV. CDR3 DNA: TGTGCCAGCAGCTTAGATTCCCTAGCGGGGGGGCGGAGCTCCTACAATGAGCAGTTCTTC. Its protein product is CASSLDSLAGGRSSYNEQFF. Based on the CDR3 plus reference TRBV11-2 and TRBJ2-1, the full variable domain is EAGVAQSPRYKIIEKRQSVAFWCNPISGHATLYWYQQILGQGPKLLIQFQNNGVVDDSQLPKDRFSAERLKGVDSTLKIQPAKLEDSAVYLCASSLDSLAGGRSSYNEQFFGPGTRLTVL.

This clone occurred a few times. The chain couples TRBV2 to TRBJ2-3, with D unclear. Germline V gives CDR1 SNHLY, CDR2 FYNNEI. V dropped 2 bases and J dropped 1 base, with 10 bases sitting between them. The CDR3 has 15 residues. The chain's CDR3 is CASSELGRGTDTQYF. CDR3 nucleotide sequence: TGTGCCAGCAGTGAATTGGGAAGGGGCACAGATACGCAGTATTTT.

The rearrangement joins TRBV2 to TRBJ1-2; TRBD1 matches 8 bases. Trimming took 4 bases from V and 6 from J; bases not matched to a gene: 7. Germline V gene data show CDR1 as SNHLY and CDR2 as FYNNEI. CDR3 length: 14 amino acids. The CDR3 DNA sequence: TGTGCCAGCAGTGGGGATCGGACAGGGCATGGCTACACCTTC. This sequence encodes CASSGDRTGHGYTF.

V usage is TRBV7-9 and J usage is TRBJ1-3, with TRBD1 matching over 7 bases. Trimming at V came to 7 bases and at J to 1 base, leaving 7 bases not matched to a gene. Per the germline V gene, CDR1 is SEHNR and CDR2 is FQNEAQ (reference sequence). CDR3 size: 15 residues. The CDR3: CASTDREKSGNTIYF. The DNA of the CDR3 is TGTGCCAGCACAGACAGGGAGAAATCTGGAAACACCATATATTTT. Filled out from reference TRBV7-9 and TRBJ1-3, the complete variable domain reads DTGVSQNPRHKITKRGQNVTFRCDPISEHNRLYWYRQTLGQGPEFLTYFQNEAQLEKSRLLSDRFSAERPKGSFSTLEIQRTEQGDSAMYLCASTDREKSGNTIYFGEGSWLTVV.

The rearrangement joins TRBV7-9 to TRBJ2-7; no clear D. V lost 1 base and J lost 2, with 6 bases in between. The germline V gene encodes CDR1 SEHNR and CDR2 FQNEAQ (reference sequence). The CDR3 spans 13 residues. Here the CDR3 DNA reads TGTGCCAGCAGCTTAGTAGGTCCCTACGAGCAGTACTTC. Amino acid sequence: CASSLVGPYEQYF.

This chain joins TRBV24-1 and TRBJ1-2; 7 bases fit TRBD1. J lost 7 bases, V lost 10 bases, and 5 bases had no gene match. The germline gives CDR1 KGHDR, CDR2 SFDVKD. The CDR3 sequence is 11 residues long. In DNA form, the CDR3 reads TGTGCCACTCAGACAGGGAGTGGCTACACCTTC. Protein sequence: CATQTGSGYTF.

V gene TRBV7-6 combines with J gene TRBJ1-3; weak D call: TRBD1 (6 bases). The CDR3 is made up of 14 amino acids. Per germline, CDR1 SGHVS and CDR2 FNYEAQ. Trimming cost V 5 bases and J 9 bases, with 17 bases left between them. CDR3 DNA: TGTGCCAGCAGCCAACAACGAGGGGGTAGCACCATATATTTT. It codes for CASSQQRGGSTIYF.

The genes are TRBV29-1 and TRBJ1-1, with 8 nucleotides matching TRBD1. Germline values: CDR1 SQVTM, CDR2 ANQGSEA. Trimming removed 0 bases from V and 1 base from J; junction bases left unmatched: 4. The CDR3 runs 15 residues. CDR3 bases: TGCAGCGTTGAAGACACAGGGGGAGCGAACACTGAAGCTTTCTTT. This encodes CSVEDTGGANTEAFF.

V is TRBV5-6 and J is TRBJ1-5; TRBD1 matches 7 bases. The CDR3 spans 14 residues. CDR1 and CDR2 from the germline V gene are SGHDT and YYEEEE. Trimming took 0 bases from V and 8 from J; bases not matched to a gene: 5. CDR3 nucleotide sequence: TGTGCCAGCAGCTTGGGAAGGGGGCTGAAGCCCCAGCATTTT. This sequence encodes CASSLGRGLKPQHF.

CDR3 loop: CASSDYSGNTIYF. Written as DNA, the CDR3 is TGTGCCAGCAGTGATTACTCTGGAAACACCATATATTTT. V gene TRBV6-1 combines with J gene TRBJ1-3; the D is unclear. Trimming removed 3 bases at V and 0 bases at J, with 3 bases between. This CDR3 has 13 amino acids. CDR1 is MNHNS and CDR2 is SASEGT in the germline V gene.

The V gene is TRBV5-5, the J gene TRBJ2-1; the D gene is possibly TRBD1 (6 bases). This CDR3 has 14 amino acids. Germline V gives CDR1 SGHKS, CDR2 YYEKEE (reference sequence). Trimming pared 3 bases from V and 9 bases from J, leaving 16 bases between. The CDR3 DNA sequence: TGTGCCAGCAGCTACAGGGTCTCTGGCGCTGAGCAGTTCTTC. Translation gives CASSYRVSGAEQFF.

CDR3 nucleotide sequence: TGTGCCAGCCTCGCCTGGCGGCCGGAGTGGCAGTACTTC. Protein product: CASLAWRPEWQYF. The chain links TRBV2 to TRBJ2-7; D call uncertain. V was trimmed by 8 bases and J by 9 bases, leaving 20 bases between them. The V gene's germline CDR1 is SNHLY and CDR2 FYNNEI. The CDR3 covers 13 residues.

The chain uses TRBV25-1 and TRBJ1-2, with D possibly TRBD1 on 5 matching bases. Trimming removed 1 base at V and 0 bases at J, with 9 bases between. CDR3 length: 15 amino acids. The germline gives CDR1 MGHDK, CDR2 SYGVNS. CDR3 sequence reads: CASSESGQPNYGYTF. The DNA of the CDR3 is TGTGCCAGCAGTGAATCAGGACAACCTAACTATGGCTACACCTTC.